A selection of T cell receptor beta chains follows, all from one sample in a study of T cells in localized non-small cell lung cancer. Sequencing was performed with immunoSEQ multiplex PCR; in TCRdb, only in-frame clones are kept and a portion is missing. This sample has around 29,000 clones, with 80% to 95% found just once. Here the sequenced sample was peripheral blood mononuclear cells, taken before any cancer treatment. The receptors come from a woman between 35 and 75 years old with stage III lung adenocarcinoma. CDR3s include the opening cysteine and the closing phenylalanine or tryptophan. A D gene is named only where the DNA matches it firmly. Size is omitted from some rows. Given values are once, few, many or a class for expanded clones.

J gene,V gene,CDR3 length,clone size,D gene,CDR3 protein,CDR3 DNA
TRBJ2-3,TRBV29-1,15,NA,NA,CSVPEGLTPGDTQYF,TGCAGCGTCCCAGAGGGCCTCACGCCGGGAGATACGCAGTATTTT
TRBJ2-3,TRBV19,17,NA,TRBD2,CASSMGWTSGSTDTQYF,TGTGCCAGTAGTATGGGTTGGACTAGCGGGAGCACAGATACGCAGTATTTT
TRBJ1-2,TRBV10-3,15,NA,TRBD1,CAIRKDRGSNYGYTF,TGTGCCATCAGGAAGGACAGGGGGTCCAACTATGGCTACACCTTC
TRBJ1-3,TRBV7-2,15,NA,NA,CASSVSGVPGNTIYF,TGTGCCAGCAGCGTCTCAGGGGTACCTGGAAACACCATATATTTT
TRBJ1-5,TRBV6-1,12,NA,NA,CASSRVDQPQHF,TGTGCCAGCAGCAGGGTCGATCAGCCCCAGCATTTT
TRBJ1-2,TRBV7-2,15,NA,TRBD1,CASSFYGTGSHGYTF,TGTGCCAGCAGTTTTTACGGGACAGGGAGTCATGGCTACACCTTC
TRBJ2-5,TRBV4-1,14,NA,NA,CASSQGLRQETQYF,TGCGCCAGCAGCCAAGGGCTGCGGCAAGAGACCCAGTACTTC
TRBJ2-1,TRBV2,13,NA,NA,CASSVLRARGEFF,TGTGCCAGCAGTGTATTGAGAGCCCGAGGGGAGTTCTTC
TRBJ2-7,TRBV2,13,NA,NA,CASSEEQEYEQYF,TGTGCCAGCAGTGAAGAACAGGAATACGAGCAGTACTTC
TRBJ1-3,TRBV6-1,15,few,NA,CASSEAWLNGNTIYF,TGTGCCAGCAGTGAAGCATGGCTAAACGGAAACACCATATATTTT
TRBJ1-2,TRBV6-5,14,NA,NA,CASSEGQVDYGYTF,TGTGCCAGCAGTGAAGGGCAGGTAGACTATGGCTACACCTTC
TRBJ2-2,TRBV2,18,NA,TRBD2,CASSEGAGGPLRGGELFF,TGTGCCAGCAGTGAGGGGGCGGGGGGCCCTCTGAGAGGCGGGGAGCTGTTTTTT
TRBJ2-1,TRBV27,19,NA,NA,CASSFYRAVPPASYNEQFF,TGTGCCAGCAGTTTCTACAGGGCCGTCCCCCCTGCATCCTACAATGAGCAGTTCTTC
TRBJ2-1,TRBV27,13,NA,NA,CASSIDSYNEQFF,TGTGCCAGCAGCATCGACAGTTACAATGAGCAGTTCTTC
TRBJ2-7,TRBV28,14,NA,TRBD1,CASSLRDRGGEQYF,TGTGCCAGCAGTTTAAGGGACAGGGGTGGGGAGCAGTACTTC
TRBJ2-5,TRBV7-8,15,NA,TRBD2,CASSLALAGGETQYF,TGTGCCAGCAGCTTAGCTCTAGCGGGAGGGGAGACCCAGTACTTC
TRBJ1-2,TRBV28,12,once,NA,CAIRERAGGYTF,TGTGCCATTAGGGAACGCGCGGGGGGCTACACCTTC
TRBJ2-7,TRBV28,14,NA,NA,CASSFSLSSYEQYF,TGTGCCAGCAGTTTCTCCCTCAGCTCCTACGAGCAGTACTTC
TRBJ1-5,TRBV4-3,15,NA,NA,CASSQDRGGDQPQHF,TGCGCCAGCAGCCAAGATCGCGGAGGGGATCAGCCCCAGCATTTT
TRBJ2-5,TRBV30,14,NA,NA,CAWSDDGGQETQYF,TGTGCCTGGAGTGACGACGGCGGCCAAGAGACCCAGTACTTC
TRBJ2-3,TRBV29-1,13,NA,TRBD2,CSVVAGGTDTQYF,TGCAGCGTTGTAGCGGGGGGCACAGATACGCAGTATTTT
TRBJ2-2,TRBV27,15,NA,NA,CASSAQFANTGELFF,TGTGCCAGCAGTGCCCAGTTCGCGAACACCGGGGAGCTGTTTTTT
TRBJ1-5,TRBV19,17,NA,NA,CASSISAGDYSNQPQHF,TGTGCCAGTAGTATAAGCGCAGGAGACTATAGCAATCAGCCCCAGCATTTT
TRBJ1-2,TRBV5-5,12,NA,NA,CASSPGAHGYTF,TGTGCCAGCAGCCCAGGGGCGCATGGCTACACCTTC
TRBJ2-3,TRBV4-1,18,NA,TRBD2,CASSSQGTSGSLTDTQYF,TGCGCCAGCAGCTCCCAAGGGACTAGCGGATCCCTCACAGATACGCAGTATTTT
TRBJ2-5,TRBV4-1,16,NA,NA,CASSQGWQVNQETQYF,TGCGCCAGCAGCCAAGGGTGGCAGGTGAACCAAGAGACCCAGTACTTC
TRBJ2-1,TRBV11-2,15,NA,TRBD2,CASSLGAGGPNEQFF,TGTGCCAGCAGCTTAGGGGCGGGAGGGCCCAATGAGCAGTTCTTC
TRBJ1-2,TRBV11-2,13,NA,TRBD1,CASSYGQGYGYTF,TGTGCCAGCAGCTACGGACAGGGATATGGCTACACCTTC
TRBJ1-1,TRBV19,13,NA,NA,CASSRDGDTEAFF,TGTGCCAGTAGTAGGGACGGGGACACTGAAGCTTTCTTT
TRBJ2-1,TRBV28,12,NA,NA,CASKVRGGEQFF,TGTGCCAGCAAAGTCCGAGGGGGTGAGCAGTTCTTC
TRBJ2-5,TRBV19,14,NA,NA,CASSWSGARETQYF,TGTGCCAGTAGTTGGTCGGGGGCGCGAGAGACCCAGTACTTC
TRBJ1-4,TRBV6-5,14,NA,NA,CASSYSWGQEKLFF,TGTGCCAGCAGTTACAGCTGGGGTCAGGAAAAACTGTTTTTT
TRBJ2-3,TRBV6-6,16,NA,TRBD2,CASSPLGRGYTDTQYF,TGTGCCAGCAGCCCCCTCGGGCGGGGGTACACAGATACGCAGTATTTT
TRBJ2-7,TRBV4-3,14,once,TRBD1,CASSHQTGDYEQYF,TGCGCCAGCAGCCATCAGACAGGGGACTACGAGCAGTACTTC
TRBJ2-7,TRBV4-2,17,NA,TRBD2,CASSQDGRGYSSYEQYF,TGTGCCAGCAGCCAAGATGGGCGGGGGTATAGCTCCTACGAGCAGTACTTC
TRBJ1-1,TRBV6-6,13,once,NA,CASSYSLGTEAFF,TGTGCCAGCAGTTACTCCTTAGGCACTGAAGCTTTCTTT
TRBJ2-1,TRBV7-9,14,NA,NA,CASSFFRGSGEQFF,TGTGCCAGCAGCTTTTTCAGGGGATCGGGTGAGCAGTTCTTC
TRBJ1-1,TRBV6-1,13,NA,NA,CASSVSSNTEAFF,TGTGCCAGCAGTGTGTCGTCGAATACTGAAGCTTTCTTT
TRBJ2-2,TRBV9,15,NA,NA,CASEPFGGNTGELFF,TGTGCCAGCGAACCTTTCGGGGGGAACACCGGGGAGCTGTTTTTT
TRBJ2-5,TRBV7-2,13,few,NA,CASSWDFGGTQYF,TGTGCCAGCAGTTGGGACTTCGGAGGGACCCAGTACTTC
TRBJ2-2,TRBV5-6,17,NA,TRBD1,CASSPGPGTGNTGELFF,TGTGCCAGCAGCCCTGGTCCCGGGACAGGAAACACCGGGGAGCTGTTTTTT
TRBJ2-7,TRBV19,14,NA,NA,CASSIRISSYEQYF,TGTGCCAGTAGTATCCGGATAAGCTCCTACGAGCAGTACTTC
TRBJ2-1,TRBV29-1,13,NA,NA,CSVPDTVYNEQFF,TGCAGCGTCCCGGACACGGTTTACAATGAGCAGTTCTTC
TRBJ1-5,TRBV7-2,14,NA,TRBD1,CASSPSDRGQPQHF,TGTGCCAGCAGCCCCTCCGACAGGGGACAGCCCCAGCATTTT
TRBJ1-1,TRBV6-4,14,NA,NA,CASRKQGGSTEAFF,TGTGCCAGCAGAAAACAGGGAGGAAGCACTGAAGCTTTCTTT
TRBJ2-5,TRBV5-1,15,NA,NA,CASSPNPQGQETQYF,TGCGCCAGCAGCCCTAACCCTCAGGGTCAAGAGACCCAGTACTTC
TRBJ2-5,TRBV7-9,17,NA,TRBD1,CASSPRDRATGLETQYF,TGTGCCAGCAGCCCCCGGGACAGGGCGACCGGTTTAGAGACCCAGTACTTC
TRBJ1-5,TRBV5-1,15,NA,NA,CASSLGGLDNQPQHF,TGCGCCAGCAGCTTGGGCGGACTTGACAATCAGCCCCAGCATTTT
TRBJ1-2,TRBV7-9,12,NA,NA,CASSLPEYGYTF,TGTGCCAGCAGCTTACCCGAGTATGGCTACACCTTC
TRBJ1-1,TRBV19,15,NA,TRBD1,CASKTTGTENTEAFF,TGTGCCAGTAAAACGACCGGGACAGAGAACACTGAAGCTTTCTTT
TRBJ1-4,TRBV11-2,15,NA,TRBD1,CASSLVGTGTEKLFF,TGTGCCAGCAGCTTAGTAGGGACAGGGACCGAAAAACTGTTTTTT
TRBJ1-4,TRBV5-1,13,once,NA,CASKDQPAEKLFF,TGCGCCAGCAAAGATCAGCCTGCTGAAAAACTGTTTTTT
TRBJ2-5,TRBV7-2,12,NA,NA,CASSLRGETQYF,TGTGCCAGCAGCCTCCGAGGGGAGACCCAGTACTTC
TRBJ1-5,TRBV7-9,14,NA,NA,CASSLGAGGQPQHF,TGTGCCAGCAGCTTAGGGGCAGGCGGCCAGCCCCAGCATTTT
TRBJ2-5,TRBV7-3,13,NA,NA,CASSLSTLETQYF,TGTGCCAGCAGCTTATCCACGTTAGAGACCCAGTACTTC
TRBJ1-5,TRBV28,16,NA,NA,CASSPLDLGGNQPQHF,TGTGCCAGCAGTCCCCTCGACCTGGGTGGCAATCAGCCCCAGCATTTT
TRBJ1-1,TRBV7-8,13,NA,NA,CASSFTGKLEAFF,TGTGCCAGCAGCTTTACCGGGAAACTTGAAGCTTTCTTT
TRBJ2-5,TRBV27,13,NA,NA,CASSAQGWETQYF,TGTGCCAGCAGTGCACAGGGATGGGAGACCCAGTACTTC
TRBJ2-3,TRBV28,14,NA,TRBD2,CASKAGGPTDTQYF,TGTGCCAGCAAGGCGGGAGGCCCCACAGATACGCAGTATTTT
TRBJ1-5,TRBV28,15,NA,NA,CASSSGKGDRQPQHF,TGTGCCAGCAGCTCTGGGAAAGGGGATAGGCAGCCCCAGCATTTT